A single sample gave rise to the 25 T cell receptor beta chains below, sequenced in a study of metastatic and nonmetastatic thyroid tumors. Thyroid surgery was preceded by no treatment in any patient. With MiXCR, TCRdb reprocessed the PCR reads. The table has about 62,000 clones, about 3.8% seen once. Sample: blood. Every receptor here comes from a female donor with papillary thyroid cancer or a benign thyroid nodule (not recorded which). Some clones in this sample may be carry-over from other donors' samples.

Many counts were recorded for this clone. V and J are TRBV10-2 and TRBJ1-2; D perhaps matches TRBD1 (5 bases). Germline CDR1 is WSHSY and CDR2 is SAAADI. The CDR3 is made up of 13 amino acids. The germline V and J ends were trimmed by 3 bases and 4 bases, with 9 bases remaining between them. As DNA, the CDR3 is TGCGCCAGCAGTGAAACGGGGACCTATGGCTACACCTTC. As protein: CASSETGTYGYTF.

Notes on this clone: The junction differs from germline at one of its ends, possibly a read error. The CDR3 region has the DNA TGTGCCATCAGCCAAGATCCGGCCCCTAGTGGGCAGGGAGGAGGCTACGAGCAGTACTTC. This encodes CAISQDPAPSGQGGGYEQYF. V is TRBV3-1 and J is TRBJ2-7; D is possibly TRBD2 (6 bases). There are 20 residues in the CDR3. Germline CDR1 is LGHDT and CDR2 is YNNKEL (reference sequence).

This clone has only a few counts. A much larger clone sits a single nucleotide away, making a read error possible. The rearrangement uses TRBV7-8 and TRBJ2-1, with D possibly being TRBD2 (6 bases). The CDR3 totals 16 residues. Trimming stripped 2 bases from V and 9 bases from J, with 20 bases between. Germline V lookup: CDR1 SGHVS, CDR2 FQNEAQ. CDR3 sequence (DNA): TGTGCCAGCAGCTTACGCCCCCTAGCGTTTAGCACTGAGCAGTTCTTC. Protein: CASSLRPLAFSTEQFF.

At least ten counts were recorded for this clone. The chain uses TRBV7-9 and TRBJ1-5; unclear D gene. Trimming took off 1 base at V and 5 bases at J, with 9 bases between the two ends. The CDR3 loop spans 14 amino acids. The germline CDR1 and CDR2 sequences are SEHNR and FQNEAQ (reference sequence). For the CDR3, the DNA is TGTGCCAGCAGCTTAGGTGGTTCGGATCAGCCCCAGCATTTT. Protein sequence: CASSLGGSDQPQHF.

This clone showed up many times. The CDR3 loop is CASWGGSGRGGELFF. CDR3 in DNA: TGTGCCAGCTGGGGGGGTAGCGGGAGGGGCGGGGAGCTGTTTTTT. The chain links TRBV6-1 to TRBJ2-2; 11 positions match TRBD2. CDR1 MNHNS and CDR2 SASEGT come from the germline V gene. Trimming cost V 8 bases and J 7 bases; bases outside gene matches: 9. This CDR3 has 15 residues.

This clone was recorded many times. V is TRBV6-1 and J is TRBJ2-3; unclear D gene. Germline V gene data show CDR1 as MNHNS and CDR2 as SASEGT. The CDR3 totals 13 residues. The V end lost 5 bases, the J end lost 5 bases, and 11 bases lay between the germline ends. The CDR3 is CASSLDEKDTQYF. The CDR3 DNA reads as TGTGCCAGCAGTCTCGACGAGAAAGATACGCAGTATTTT.

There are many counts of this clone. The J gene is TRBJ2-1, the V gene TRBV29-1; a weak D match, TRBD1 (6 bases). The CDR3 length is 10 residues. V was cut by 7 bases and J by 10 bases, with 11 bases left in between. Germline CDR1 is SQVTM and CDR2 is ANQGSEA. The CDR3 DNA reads TGCAGCGGGGGGCGCATAGAGCAGTTCTTC. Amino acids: CSGGRIEQFF.

The chain's CDR3 is CASSFIRGRGYGYTF. In nucleotides, the CDR3 is TGTGCCAGCAGCTTTATTAGGGGGCGAGGCTATGGCTACACCTTC. The V and J genes are TRBV5-6 and TRBJ1-2, with 7 bases identical to TRBD1. This CDR3 contains 15 residues. The trim removed 2 bases at V and 4 bases at J, leaving 8 bases unmatched. Germline V gives CDR1 SGHDT, CDR2 YYEEEE. Looking up the rest from reference TRBV5-6 and TRBJ1-2 gives the full variable domain: DAGVTQSPTHLIKTRGQQVTLRCSPKSGHDTVSWYQQALGQGPQFIFQYYEEEERQRGNFPDRFSGHQFPNYSSELNVNALLLGDSALYLCASSFIRGRGYGYTFGSGTRLTVV.

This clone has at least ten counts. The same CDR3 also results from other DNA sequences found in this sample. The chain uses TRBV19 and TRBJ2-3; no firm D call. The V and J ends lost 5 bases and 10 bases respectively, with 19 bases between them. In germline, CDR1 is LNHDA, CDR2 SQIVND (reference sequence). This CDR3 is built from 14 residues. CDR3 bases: TGTGCCAGTAGTGTAAAGACGACCGGAGTGGCGCAGTATTTT. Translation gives CASSVKTTGVAQYF.

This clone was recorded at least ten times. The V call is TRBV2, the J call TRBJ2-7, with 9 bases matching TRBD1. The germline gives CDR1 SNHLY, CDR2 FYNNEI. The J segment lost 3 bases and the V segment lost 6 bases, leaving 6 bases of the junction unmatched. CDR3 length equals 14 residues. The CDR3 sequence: CASSEGQGFYEQYF. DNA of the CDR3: TGTGCCAGCAGCGAGGGACAGGGATTCTACGAGCAGTACTTC. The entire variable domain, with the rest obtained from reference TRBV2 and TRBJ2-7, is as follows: EPEVTQTPSHQVTQMGQEVILRCVPISNHLYFYWYRQILGQKVEFLVSFYNNEISEKSEIFDDQFSVERPDGSNFTLKIRSTKLEDSAMYFCASSEGQGFYEQYFGPGTRLTVT.

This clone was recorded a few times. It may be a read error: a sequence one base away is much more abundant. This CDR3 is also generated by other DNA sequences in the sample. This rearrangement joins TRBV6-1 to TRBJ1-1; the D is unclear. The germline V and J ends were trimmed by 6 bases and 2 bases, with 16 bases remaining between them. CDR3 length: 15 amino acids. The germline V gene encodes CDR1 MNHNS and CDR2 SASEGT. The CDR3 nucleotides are TGTGCCAGCAGCCGACTCACGAGTGGTAACACTGAAGCTTTCTTT. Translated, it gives CASSRLTSGNTEAFF.

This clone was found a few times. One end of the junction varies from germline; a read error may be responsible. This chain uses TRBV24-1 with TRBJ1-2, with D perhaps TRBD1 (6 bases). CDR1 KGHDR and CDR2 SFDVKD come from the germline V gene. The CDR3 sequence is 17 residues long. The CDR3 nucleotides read TGTGCCTCCAGTGACACCAGAAGGACAGTGGGGTTTTATGGCTACACCTTC. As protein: CASSDTRRTVGFYGYTF.

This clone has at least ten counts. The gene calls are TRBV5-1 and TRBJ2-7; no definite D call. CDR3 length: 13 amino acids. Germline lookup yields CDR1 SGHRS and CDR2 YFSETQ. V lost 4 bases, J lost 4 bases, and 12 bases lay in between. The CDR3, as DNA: TGCGCCAGCAGCCCCGCCCCGGGTTACGAGCAGTACTTC. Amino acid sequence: CASSPAPGYEQYF.

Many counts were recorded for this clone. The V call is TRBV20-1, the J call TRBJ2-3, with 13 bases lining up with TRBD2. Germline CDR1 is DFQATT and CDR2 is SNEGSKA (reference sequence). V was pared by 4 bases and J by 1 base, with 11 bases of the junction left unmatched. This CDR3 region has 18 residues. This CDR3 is CSATPRTSGSFGTDTQYF. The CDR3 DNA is TGCAGTGCTACTCCTCGGACTAGCGGGAGTTTTGGCACAGATACGCAGTATTTT.

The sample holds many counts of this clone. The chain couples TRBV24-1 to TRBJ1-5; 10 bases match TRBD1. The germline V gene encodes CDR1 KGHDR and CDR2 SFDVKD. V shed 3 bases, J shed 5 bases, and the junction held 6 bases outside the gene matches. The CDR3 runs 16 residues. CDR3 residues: CATSDPDRGQDQPQHF. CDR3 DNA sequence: TGTGCCACCAGTGATCCCGACAGGGGGCAAGATCAGCCCCAGCATTTT.

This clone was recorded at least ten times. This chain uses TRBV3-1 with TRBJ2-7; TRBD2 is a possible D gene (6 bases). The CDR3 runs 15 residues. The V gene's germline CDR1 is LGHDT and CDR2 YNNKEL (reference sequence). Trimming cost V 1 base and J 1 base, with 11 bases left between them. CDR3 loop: CASSQGGLLSYEQYF. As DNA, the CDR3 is TGTGCCAGCAGCCAAGGGGGACTTCTATCCTACGAGCAGTACTTC.

The CDR3 bases are TGTGCCAGCACTAGACAGGGGTGGAATGAGCAGTTCTTC. This sequence encodes CASTRQGWNEQFF. V is TRBV11-1 and J is TRBJ2-1, with 8 nucleotides matching TRBD1. The germline gives CDR1 SGHAT, CDR2 FQDESV (reference sequence). With V trimmed by 7 bases and J by 7 bases, 6 bases remained unmatched. The CDR3 extends over 13 amino acids.

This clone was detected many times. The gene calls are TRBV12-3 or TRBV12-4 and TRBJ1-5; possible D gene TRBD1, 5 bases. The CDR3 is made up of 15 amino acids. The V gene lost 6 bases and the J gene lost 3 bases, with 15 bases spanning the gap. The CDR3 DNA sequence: TGTGCCAGCAGCTCTGGGGGGGGTCTCAATCAGCCCCAGCATTTT. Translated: CASSSGGGLNQPQHF.

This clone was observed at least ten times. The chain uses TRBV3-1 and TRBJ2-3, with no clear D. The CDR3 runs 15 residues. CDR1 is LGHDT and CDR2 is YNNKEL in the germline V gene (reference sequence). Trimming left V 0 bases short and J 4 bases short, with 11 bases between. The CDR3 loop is CASSQEVGGPDTQYF. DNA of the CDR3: TGTGCCAGCAGCCAAGAAGTAGGCGGACCAGATACGCAGTATTTT.

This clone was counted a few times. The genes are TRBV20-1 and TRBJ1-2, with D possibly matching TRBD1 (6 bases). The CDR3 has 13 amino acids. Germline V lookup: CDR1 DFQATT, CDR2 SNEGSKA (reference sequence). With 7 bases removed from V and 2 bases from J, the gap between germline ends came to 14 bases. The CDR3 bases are TGCAGTGTCCAAGAGGGGGGAAACTATGGCTACACCTTC. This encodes CSVQEGGNYGYTF.

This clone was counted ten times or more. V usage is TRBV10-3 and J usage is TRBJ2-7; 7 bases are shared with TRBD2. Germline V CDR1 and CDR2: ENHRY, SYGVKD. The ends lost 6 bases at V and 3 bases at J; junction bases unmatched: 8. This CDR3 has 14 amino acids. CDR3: CAIRGGREDYEQYF. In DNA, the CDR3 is TGTGCCATCAGAGGCGGGAGAGAGGACTACGAGCAGTACTTC.

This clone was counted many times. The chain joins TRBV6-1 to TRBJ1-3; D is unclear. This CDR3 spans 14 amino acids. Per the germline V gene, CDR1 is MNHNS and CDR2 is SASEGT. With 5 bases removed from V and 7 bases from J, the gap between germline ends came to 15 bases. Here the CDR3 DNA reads TGTGCCAGCAGTTACGGGTCAGTCGGTAACACCATATATTTT. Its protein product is CASSYGSVGNTIYF.

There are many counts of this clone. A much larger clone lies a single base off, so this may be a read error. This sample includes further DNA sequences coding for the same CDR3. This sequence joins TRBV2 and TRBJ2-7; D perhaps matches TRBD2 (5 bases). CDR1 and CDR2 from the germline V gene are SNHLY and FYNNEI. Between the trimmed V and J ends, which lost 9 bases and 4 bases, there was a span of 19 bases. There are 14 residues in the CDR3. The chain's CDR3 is CASSDPPPHYEQYF. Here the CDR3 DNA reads TGTGCCAGTAGCGATCCGCCGCCTCATTACGAGCAGTACTTC. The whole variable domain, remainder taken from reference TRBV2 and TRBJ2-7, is EPEVTQTPSHQVTQMGQEVILRCVPISNHLYFYWYRQILGQKVEFLVSFYNNEISEKSEIFDDQFSVERPDGSNFTLKIRSTKLEDSAMYFCASSDPPPHYEQYFGPGTRLTVT.

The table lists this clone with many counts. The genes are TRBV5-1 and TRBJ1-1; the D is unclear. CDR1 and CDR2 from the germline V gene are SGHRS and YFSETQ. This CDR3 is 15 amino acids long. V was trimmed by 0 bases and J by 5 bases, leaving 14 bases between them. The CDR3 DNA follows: TGCGCCAGCAGCTTGGAGGGCGGAAGAGGGACTGAAGCTTTCTTT. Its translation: CASSLEGGRGTEAFF.

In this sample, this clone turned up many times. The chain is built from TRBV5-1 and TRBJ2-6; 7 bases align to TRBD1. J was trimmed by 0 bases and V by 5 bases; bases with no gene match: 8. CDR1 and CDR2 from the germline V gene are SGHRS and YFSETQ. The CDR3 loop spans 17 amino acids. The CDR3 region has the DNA TGCGCCAGCAGAGGATCGACAGGGTTCTCTGGGGCCAACGTCCTGACTTTC. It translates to CASRGSTGFSGANVLTF. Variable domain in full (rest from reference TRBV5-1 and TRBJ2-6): KAGVTQTPRYLIKTRGQQVTLSCSPISGHRSVSWYQQTPGQGLQFLFEYFSETQRNKGNFPGRFSGRQFSNSRSEMNVSTLELGDSALYLCASRGSTGFSGANVLTFGAGSRLTVL.